What follows is one T cell receptor beta chain and its context. What it recognizes is unknown. The data derive from a study of shared clonotypes between healthy human individuals. In the study overall: CD4 naive cells filled three plates per donor, CD4 memory three, CD8 naive two and CD8 memory one.

Study outcomes and limitations: Represented diversity, genetic and exposure-history alike, was limited by few donors.

Here immunoSEQ multiplex PCR was the method, and the copy in TCRdb shows in-frame clones only, minus some. The table has about 640,000 clones, around 72% seen once. V was cut by 4 bases and J by 1 base, with 9 bases left in between. The CDR3 totals 14 residues. Germline CDR1 and CDR2: SGHRS and YFSETQ. This chain joins TRBV5-1 and TRBJ1-5, with a weak D call TRBD1 (5 bases). The sequence derives from a woman younger than 45 in good health. Sample: memory CD4+ T cells sorted from blood. Subset specified: CD45RA-negative fraction. Here the CDR3 DNA reads TGCGCCAGCAGCGAGTGGGGGAGCAATCAGCCCCAGCATTTT. Translating it yields CASSEWGSNQPQHF.